Many counts were recorded for the clone carrying this TCR beta chain. Its antigen remains unidentified. This record comes from a study of early T cells in non-severe SARS-CoV-2 infection. The study's findings and limits: Reliance on VDJdb matching favored anti-spike CD8 responses; private and CD4 specificities were missed.

Germline CDR1 SQVTM, CDR2 ANQGSEA. This CDR3 contains 13 residues. Trimming pared 5 bases from V and 0 bases from J, leaving 8 bases between. One entry per CDR3 protein, called by TCRdb with MiXCR from the 5' RACE reads. This sample yields some 48,000 distinct CDR3 sequences, of which about 7.8% are seen a single time; 5% to 6.5% belongs to the top ten. The receptor comes from an adult who was a healthcare worker with PCR-confirmed SARS-CoV-2 infection or an uninfected control (not recorded which). The chain carries TRBV29-1 and TRBJ2-4; no clear D. The material sequenced was whole blood. The CDR3 here is CSVQFLAKNIQYF. DNA of the CDR3: TGCAGCGTTCAGTTTTTAGCCAAAAACATTCAGTACTTC.